The 19 T cell receptor beta chains below all came from one sample that was sequenced in a study of blood T cell repertoires in COVID-19. TCRdb's copy holds only in-frame clones and misses some; the assay was immunoSEQ multiplex PCR. This sample has some 83,000 clones, with about 90% found just once. Sequenced material: peripheral blood. These receptors came from a man at least 80 years old in a cohort sampled during active COVID-19.

The chain carries TRBV6-5 and TRBJ2-1; possible D gene TRBD1, 5 bases. This CDR3 contains 13 residues. V lost 6 bases and J lost 4, with 10 bases in between. CDR1 is MNHEY, CDR2 SVGAGI, per germline. The CDR3 DNA follows: TGTGCCAGCAGCCGAGACAGTTACAATGAGCAGTTCTTC. As protein: CASSRDSYNEQFF.

The rearrangement joins TRBV6-4 to TRBJ2-7, with 11 bases fitting TRBD2. The CDR3 covers 15 residues. Germline trimming cut 7 bases from V and 3 bases from J; bases unmatched to any gene: 8. The germline CDR1 and CDR2 sequences are MRHNA and SNTAGT. Here the CDR3 reads CASIKLAGANYEQYF. For the CDR3, the DNA is TGTGCCAGCATCAAACTAGCGGGGGCGAACTACGAGCAGTACTTC.

V usage is TRBV5-4 and J usage is TRBJ2-7; possibly TRBD2 for D (6 bases). CDR1 is SGHNT, CDR2 YYREEE, per germline (reference sequence). V lost 0 bases and J lost 3, with 7 bases in between. The CDR3 totals 13 residues. As DNA, the CDR3 is TGTGCCAGCAGCTTGGTCGGGGGCTACGAGCAGTACTTC. The encoded protein is CASSLVGGYEQYF.

The V and J genes are TRBV2 and TRBJ1-4; no reliable D call. The CDR3 contains 14 residues. Deletions cut 6 bases from V and 3 bases from J, with 11 bases between. Germline V gene sequence: CDR1 SNHLY, CDR2 FYNNEI. CDR3 sequence: CASRVTRANEKLFF. In DNA, the CDR3 is TGTGCCAGCAGGGTGACTCGGGCTAATGAAAAACTGTTTTTT.

V gene TRBV29-1 combines with J gene TRBJ1-2; 8 bases agree with TRBD1. The V gene's germline CDR1 is SQVTM and CDR2 ANQGSEA. V gave up 6 bases and J gave up 1 base; unmatched junction bases: 4. This CDR3 has 13 residues. The CDR3, as DNA: TGCAGCGTAAACAGGGGGTTTAACTATGGCTACACCTTC. This sequence encodes CSVNRGFNYGYTF.

This clone was observed a handful of times. The rearrangement uses TRBV18 and TRBJ1-1; D unresolved. Germline CDR1 KGHSH, CDR2 LQKENI. The CDR3 covers 12 residues. V lost 5 bases, J lost 1 base, and 5 bases lay in between. CDR3: CASSSGNTEAFF. CDR3 sequence (DNA): TGTGCCAGCTCATCAGGGAACACTGAAGCTTTCTTT.

The V and J genes are TRBV27 and TRBJ1-2; a possible D gene is TRBD1 (6 bases). Trimming removed 9 bases from V and 4 bases from J, with 18 bases in between. Germline values: CDR1 MNHEY, CDR2 SMNVEV (reference sequence). There are 14 residues in the CDR3. The CDR3 coding sequence is TGTGCCAGTCAAACAGGGTCAGGTTCCTATGGCTACACCTTC. This encodes CASQTGSGSYGYTF.

The gene calls are TRBV6-5 and TRBJ1-6, with TRBD1 matching 7 bases. CDR3 length: 14 residues. Germline V gene data show CDR1 as MNHEY and CDR2 as SVGAGI. Trimming took 6 bases from V and 7 from J; bases not matched to a gene: 6. CDR3 in amino acids: CASSLTGINSPLHF. DNA for the CDR3: TGTGCCAGCAGCCTGACAGGGATCAATTCACCCCTCCACTTT.

The chain joins TRBV7-2 to TRBJ2-4; 8 bases are a match to TRBD2. The CDR3 is 16 residues long. With 5 bases clipped from V and 7 bases from J, the junction kept 13 bases outside the gene matches. Germline CDR1 SGHTA, CDR2 FQGNSA. This chain's CDR3 is CASSPRGSGVVNIQYF. CDR3 in DNA: TGTGCCAGCAGCCCTCGGGGTAGCGGGGTTGTGAACATTCAGTACTTC.

This clone showed up just once. This rearrangement joins TRBV27 to TRBJ2-1; possibly TRBD1 for D (5 bases). Germline V gene sequence: CDR1 MNHEY, CDR2 SMNVEV (reference sequence). Trimming pared 5 bases from V and 3 bases from J, leaving 14 bases between. This CDR3 contains 15 residues. The CDR3 DNA is TGTGCCAGCAGTCCCTACCCGACAGACTACAATGAGCAGTTCTTC. Translated, it gives CASSPYPTDYNEQFF.

The chain uses TRBV6-2 or TRBV6-3 and TRBJ1-5; TRBD1 is a possible D gene (5 bases). CDR1 and CDR2 (germline): MNHEY, SVGEGT. V was pared by 2 bases and J by 6 bases, with 8 bases between. The CDR3 length is 13 residues. The CDR3 loop reads CASSYQQVQPQHF. The CDR3 DNA follows: TGTGCCAGCAGTTACCAACAGGTTCAGCCCCAGCATTTT.

The chain couples TRBV28 to TRBJ2-7, with unresolved D. Trimming took off 2 bases at V and 6 bases at J, with 8 bases between the two ends. The CDR3 length is 12 residues. CDR1 is MDHEN, CDR2 SYDVKM, per germline. Here the CDR3 reads CASSLGDGEQYV. In DNA form, the CDR3 reads TGTGCCAGCAGTTTAGGAGATGGCGAGCAGTACGTC.

The V gene is TRBV5-4, the J gene TRBJ2-3, with a weak D call TRBD2 (6 bases). The germline CDR1 and CDR2 sequences are SGHNT and YYREEE (reference sequence). The CDR3 runs to 15 residues. V lost 0 bases and J 4 bases, leaving 12 bases between the germline ends. CDR3 protein: CASSLAGRRSDTQYF. CDR3 coding DNA: TGTGCCAGCAGCTTGGCGGGGAGGAGGTCAGATACGCAGTATTTT.

The chain is built from TRBV6-5 and TRBJ2-1; 9 bases agree with TRBD2. The CDR3 extends over 14 amino acids. V was pared by 10 bases and J by 9 bases, with 13 bases of the junction left unmatched. Germline values: CDR1 MNHEY, CDR2 SVGAGI. The CDR3 loop is CATKSGGSRGEQFF. The CDR3 nucleotides read TGTGCCACCAAGAGCGGGGGGTCGCGGGGTGAGCAGTTCTTC.

With regard to this clone: A read error may produce the germline difference seen at one junction end. The chain is built from TRBV18 and TRBJ1-2; D uncertain. CDR3 size: 14 residues. Germline CDR1 KGHSH, CDR2 LQKENI. This CDR3 reads CASSPPSGDRSYAF. The CDR3 DNA is TGTGCCAGCTCACCTCCGAGCGGGGATCGAAGTTATGCCTTC.

This clone was observed a handful of times. This rearrangement joins TRBV6-5 to TRBJ1-2, with D hard to call. Germline V lookup: CDR1 MNHEY, CDR2 SVGAGI. The CDR3 contains 13 residues. Trimming took off 4 bases at V and 2 bases at J, with 8 bases between the two ends. The CDR3: CASSFWENYGYTF. In nucleotides, the CDR3 is TGTGCCAGCAGTTTTTGGGAGAACTATGGCTACACCTTC.

The CDR3 spells CASSRDMGKGANVLTF. Written as DNA, the CDR3 is TGCGCCAGCAGCCGGGACATGGGTAAAGGGGCCAACGTCCTGACTTTC. V gene TRBV5-1 combines with J gene TRBJ2-6; possibly TRBD1 for D (6 bases). V was cut by 4 bases and J by 4 bases, with 15 bases left in between. CDR1 and CDR2 from the germline V gene are SGHRS and YFSETQ. The CDR3 is made up of 16 amino acids. The full variable domain, rest sourced from reference TRBV5-1 and TRBJ2-6, is KAGVTQTPRYLIKTRGQQVTLSCSPISGHRSVSWYQQTPGQGLQFLFEYFSETQRNKGNFPGRFSGRQFSNSRSEMNVSTLELGDSALYLCASSRDMGKGANVLTFGAGSRLTVL.

The DNA for the CDR3 is TGTGCCAGCAGTTTACGAGCGGGGGGGACAGGGACCCAGTACTTC. This translates into CASSLRAGGTGTQYF. The rearrangement links TRBV28 to TRBJ2-5; 10 bases agree with TRBD2. Losses at the gene ends were 2 bases for V and 7 bases for J; bases not matched to a gene: 7. The CDR3 sequence is 15 residues long. Germline V CDR1 and CDR2: MDHEN, SYDVKM.

The chain uses TRBV10-3 and TRBJ1-5, with 7 bases identical to TRBD1. Germline loops: CDR1 ENHRY, CDR2 SYGVKD. The CDR3 has 13 amino acids. Germline trimming cut 9 bases from V and 2 bases from J; bases unmatched to any gene: 4. The CDR3 region is CAIRQGGNQPQHF. The CDR3 DNA is TGTGCCATACGACAGGGAGGCAATCAGCCCCAGCATTTT.